This T cell receptor beta chain was captured by sequencing in a study of cytomegalovirus exposure and HLA in healthy donors. It was with 60 Vbeta and 13 Jbeta primers that the PCR ran. The method was immunoSEQ multiplex PCR; TCRdb's version includes in-frame clones alone and lacks a portion of them. The sample holds 150,000 to 200,000 clones. The TCR originated in a young man in good health and CMV-seronegative. Source material: PBMCs.

The DNA of the CDR3 is TGTGCCAGCAGCGACTCGGGGGTCGAGCAGTACTTC. Its translation is CASSDSGVEQYF. This chain connects TRBV9 to TRBJ2-5, with a tentative D call TRBD2 (6 bases). With the DNA end fitting TRBJ2-7 better, the J assignment may be wrong. The CDR3 consists of 12 residues. Germline CDR1 reads SGDLS; CDR2 reads YYNGEE.